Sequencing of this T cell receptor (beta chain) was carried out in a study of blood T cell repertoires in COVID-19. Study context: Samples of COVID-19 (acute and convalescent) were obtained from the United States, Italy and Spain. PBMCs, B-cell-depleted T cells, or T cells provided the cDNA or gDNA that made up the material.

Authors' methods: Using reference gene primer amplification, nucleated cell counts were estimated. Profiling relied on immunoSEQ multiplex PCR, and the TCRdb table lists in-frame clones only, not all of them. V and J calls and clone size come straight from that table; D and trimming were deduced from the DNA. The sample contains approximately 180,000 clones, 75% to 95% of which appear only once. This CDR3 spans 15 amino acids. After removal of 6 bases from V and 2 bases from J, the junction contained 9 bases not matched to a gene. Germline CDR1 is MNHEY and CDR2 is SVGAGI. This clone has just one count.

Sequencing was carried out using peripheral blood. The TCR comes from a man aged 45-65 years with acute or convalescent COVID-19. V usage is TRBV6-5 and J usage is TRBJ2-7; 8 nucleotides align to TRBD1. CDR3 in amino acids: CASRTQGANPYEQYF. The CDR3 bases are TGTGCCAGCAGGACCCAGGGGGCTAACCCCTACGAGCAGTACTTC.